This T cell receptor (beta chain) is drawn from a study of blood T cell repertoires in COVID-19. Study in general: The United States, Italy and Spain provided the acute and convalescent COVID-19 samples.

The CDR3 length is 12 residues. Looked up from germline, CDR1 is MNHNY and CDR2 is SVGAGI (reference sequence). V was shortened by 2 bases and J by 7 bases, with 8 bases between the two germline ends. Authors' methods: Reference gene primer amplification gave estimated nucleated cell counts. TCRdb keeps only in-frame clones here, not all; method: immunoSEQ multiplex PCR. The V and J calls and clone size are taken from that table; D and trimming were inferred from the DNA. The repertoire holds 100,000 or so clones, with more than 75% as singletons. The gene calls are TRBV6-6 and TRBJ1-2, with D hard to call. Source material: peripheral blood. The receptor comes from a human donor in a cohort sampled during active COVID-19. Written as DNA, the CDR3 is TGTGCCAGCAGTTACAGGAGGGCTGGCTACACCTTC. This codes for CASSYRRAGYTF.